This T cell receptor beta chain is from a study of Ad26.COV2.S vaccination and SARS-CoV-2 variants (dated by TCRdb to the early 2020s). General notes on the study: TCRbeta repertoire sequencing was used to assess the specificity and breadth of SARS-CoV-2-reactive T cell receptors after Ad26.COV2.S vaccination. The TCR-sequenced set comprised around 30 samples: approximately 19 Ad26.COV2.S vaccine recipients, 5 placebo recipients and 8 SARS-CoV-2 convalescent individuals.

According to the study, the label for this sample's time point signals: individuals recovered from natural SARS-CoV-2 infection. On this clone: Its recognized antigen is unknown. The sample holds no much larger clone one base away, and base qualities are not on file.

Here is what the overall study found, with its caveats: Substantial breadth of spike-specific CD8+ and CD4+ T cell responses was reported after vaccination. Ad26.COV2.S recipients had higher spike-specific TCR breadth than placebo recipients (P = 0.0014). The authors noted that total T cell responses may have been underestimated by the TCR breadth and depth analyses. Vaccine and placebo recipients had comparable non-spike TCR breadth, which fits with the vaccine containing only spike.

CDR1 SGDLS and CDR2 YYNGEE are derived from the germline V gene. The CDR3 sequence holds 15 residues, the cysteine and phenylalanine included. This entry keeps only the CDR3 DNA: 45 bases, framed from base 1. Clipping removes 3 bases from V and 8 bases from J, with 6 as the unmatched junction base count. The immunoSEQ Assay was used to sequence TCRbeta CDR3 regions. After extraction, genomic DNA underwent amplification by bias-controlled multiplex PCR, followed by high-throughput sequencing. Processing in the source paper ran as follows. To quantify the absolute abundance of every unique TCRbeta CDR3 region, sequences were collapsed and filtered. Usable DNA was measured by amplifying reference genes present in all nucleated cells, and TCRbeta template counts were normalized to that usable DNA to estimate T cell fraction. Repertoire TCRs were annotated as SARS-CoV-2-specific when V gene, CDR3 amino acid sequence and J gene were exactly matched to a known reactive TCR set. The reference SARS-CoV-2 TCR set was obtained from MIRA and was filtered for enrichment in COVID-19-positive ImmuneCODE repertoires, whereby public or cross-reactive TCRs were removed. Based on the MIRA antigens, annotated TCRs were further analysed at the level of specific ORF or position within ORF. Breadth was defined as annotated unique rearrangements over total unique productive rearrangements; depth was the summed frequency of those rearrangements. Group comparisons of TCR breadth used two-sided Wilcoxon rank-sum tests. Held by TCRdb, this immuneACCESS table contains in-frame sequences only and omits some clones. Under half of the omission traces to an unresolved V gene where checked; the cause of the rest is unknown. V, J and clone size were drawn from that table, and D and trimming were deduced from the DNA. Present in this sample are some 350,000 clones, around 90% of which were seen just once. In total, the top ten clones hold under 5% of the sample.

The source material was peripheral blood, sampled after recovery from COVID-19. This sequence originates from a human donor who had recovered from COVID-19. The rearrangement combines TRBV9 with TRBJ2-1; TRBD2 fits 12 bases in the junction. The base sequence is TGTGCCAGCAGCGCCCTAGCGGGGGGGCCCGATGAGCAGTTCTTC. It codes for CASSALAGGPDEQFF.